This T cell receptor beta chain was found in a study of immune characterization of retroperitoneal liposarcoma. The V segment lost 5 bases and the J segment 7 bases; nucleotides outside the gene matches: 6. The length of the CDR3 is 16 residues. Germline CDR1 SGHAT, CDR2 FQNNGV. This clonotype was counted a few times. TCRdb reprocessed the PCR reads with MiXCR, giving one entry per CDR3 protein. Seen here are about 10,000 distinct CDR3 sequences, about 29% observed once, and the top ten hold 7.5% to 8.5%. The chain recombines TRBV11-2 with TRBJ2-1; 15 bases agree with TRBD2. Material for sequencing was tumor tissue. The receptor comes from a male donor with retroperitoneal liposarcoma. This chain's CDR3 is CASSGPGLAGGNEQFF. The CDR3 coding sequence is TGTGCCAGCAGCGGCCCGGGACTAGCGGGAGGAAATGAGCAGTTCTTC.